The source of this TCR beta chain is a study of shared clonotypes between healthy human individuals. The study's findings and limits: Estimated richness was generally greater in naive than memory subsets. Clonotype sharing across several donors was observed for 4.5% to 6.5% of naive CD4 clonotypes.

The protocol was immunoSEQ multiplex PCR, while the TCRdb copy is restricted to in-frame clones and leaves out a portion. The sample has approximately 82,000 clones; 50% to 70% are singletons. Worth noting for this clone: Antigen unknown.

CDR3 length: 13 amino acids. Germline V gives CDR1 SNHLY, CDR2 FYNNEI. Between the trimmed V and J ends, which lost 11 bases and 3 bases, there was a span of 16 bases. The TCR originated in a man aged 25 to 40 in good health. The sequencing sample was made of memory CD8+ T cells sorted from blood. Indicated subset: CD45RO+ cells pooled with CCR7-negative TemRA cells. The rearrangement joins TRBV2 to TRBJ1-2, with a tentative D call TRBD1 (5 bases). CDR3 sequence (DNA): TGTGCCGTCCACACCAGGGAGGACTATGGCTACACCTTC. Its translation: CAVHTREDYGYTF.